This T cell receptor beta chain was recorded in a study of response to subunit inactivated influenza vaccine. General study findings and limits: T cells newly recruited by each seasonal influenza vaccination are few, the authors suggested.

Concerning this clonotype: The antigen remains unidentified.

Germline values: CDR1 ENHRY, CDR2 SYGVKD. Germline trimming cut 0 bases from V and 2 bases from J; bases unmatched to any gene: 10. This CDR3 is 20 amino acids long. TCRdb reanalysed the RT-PCR reads using MiXCR and keeps one entry per CDR3 protein. The sample contains some 600,000 distinct CDR3 sequences, 14% of which appear only once. The receptor comes from a man aged 50 or older who received an inactivated influenza vaccine. The rearrangement links TRBV10-3 to TRBJ2-6, with 10 bases matching TRBD2. This specimen consisted of PBMCs from blood, obtained 14 to 15 days before vaccination. DNA for the CDR3: TGTGCCATCAGTGAGTCTAGCGGGAGGCCACTTCAGACTGGGGCCAACGTCCTGACTTTC. Protein product: CAISESSGRPLQTGANVLTF.